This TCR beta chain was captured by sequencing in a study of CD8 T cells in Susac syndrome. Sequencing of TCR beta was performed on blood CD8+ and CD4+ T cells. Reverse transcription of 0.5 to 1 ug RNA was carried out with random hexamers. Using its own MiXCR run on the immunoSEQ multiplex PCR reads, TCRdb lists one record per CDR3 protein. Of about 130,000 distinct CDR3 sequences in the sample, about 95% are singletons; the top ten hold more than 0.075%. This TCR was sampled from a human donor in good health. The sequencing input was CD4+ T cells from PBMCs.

In DNA, the CDR3 is TGTGCCAGCGGTTTACGTGGGGATACGCAGTATTTT. This gives the protein CASGLRGDTQYF. The genes are TRBV6-5 and TRBJ2-3; D not resolved. Germline V CDR1 and CDR2: MNHEY, SVGAGI. The CDR3 extends over 12 amino acids. Trimming left V 8 bases short and J 6 bases short, with 12 bases between.